This entry is about one T cell receptor (beta chain). The protocol was immunoSEQ multiplex PCR, while the TCRdb copy is restricted to in-frame clones and leaves out a portion. The sample shows approximately 75,000 clones, roughly 82% of them seen only once. This sample was taken from a study of blood T cell repertoires in COVID-19. Trimming removed 3 bases from V and 4 bases from J, with 15 bases in between. This CDR3 is built from 15 residues. The germline gives CDR1 LNHDA, CDR2 SQIVND (reference sequence). V gene TRBV19 combines with J gene TRBJ1-2; D might be TRBD1 (6 bases). Material for sequencing was peripheral blood. The sequence was collected from a woman between 50 and 59 years old with acute or convalescent COVID-19. CDR3 protein: CASSIEEGGSYGYTF. In nucleotides, the CDR3 is TGTGCCAGTAGTATTGAGGAAGGGGGAAGCTATGGCTACACCTTC. Together with reference TRBV19 and TRBJ1-2, the CDR3 gives the full variable domain: DGGITQSPKYLFRKEGQNVTLSCEQNLNHDAMYWYRQDPGQGLRLIYYSQIVNDFQKGDIAEGYSVSREKKESFPLTVTSAQKNPTAFYLCASSIEEGGSYGYTFGSGTRLTVV.